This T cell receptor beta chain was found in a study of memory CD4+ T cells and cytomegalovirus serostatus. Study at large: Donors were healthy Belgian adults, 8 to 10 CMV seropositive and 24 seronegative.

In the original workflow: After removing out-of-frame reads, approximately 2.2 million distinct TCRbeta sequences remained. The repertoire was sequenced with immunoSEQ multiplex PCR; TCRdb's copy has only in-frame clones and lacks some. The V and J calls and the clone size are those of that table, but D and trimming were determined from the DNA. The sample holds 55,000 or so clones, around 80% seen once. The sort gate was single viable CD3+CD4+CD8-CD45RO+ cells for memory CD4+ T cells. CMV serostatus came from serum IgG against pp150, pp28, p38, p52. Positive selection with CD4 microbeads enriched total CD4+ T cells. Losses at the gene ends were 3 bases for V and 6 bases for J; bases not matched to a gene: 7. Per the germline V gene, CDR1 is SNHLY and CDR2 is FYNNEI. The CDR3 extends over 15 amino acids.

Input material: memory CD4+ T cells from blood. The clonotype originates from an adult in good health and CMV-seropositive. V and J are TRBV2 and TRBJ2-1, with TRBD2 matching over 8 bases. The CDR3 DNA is TGTGCCAGCAGTGACTGGGCGGGGGGACCCAATGAGCAGTTCTTC. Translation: CASSDWAGGPNEQFF.